This T cell receptor beta chain was observed in a study of OX40 agonist ivuxolimab in advanced cancers. Study information: Previous treatment with anti-PD-1, anti-PD-L1 or anti-CTLA-4 therapy was allowed; over 35% had received some. Among those treated, three patients had partial responses, one with hepatocellular carcinoma and two with cutaneous melanoma.

Libraries were prepared by immunoSEQ multiplex PCR; TCRdb keeps only in-frame clonotypes and omits some of them. The table lists about 64,000 clones, 75% to 90% of them singletons. There are 14 residues in the CDR3. Germline V gives CDR1 MNHEY, CDR2 SMNVEV (reference sequence). Germline trimming cut 5 bases from V and 7 bases from J; bases unmatched to any gene: 9. A history of autoimmune disease or systemic immunosuppression excluded patients. Sequencing was performed on CD4+ or CD8+ T cells sorted from blood, taken in a trial of the OX40 agonist ivuxolimab. The rearrangement uses TRBV27 and TRBJ2-7; 9 bases match TRBD1. This sequence was found in an adult with an advanced solid tumor such as melanoma, head and neck, liver or kidney cancer. The CDR3 protein is CASSPWGQGLEQYF. DNA for the CDR3: TGTGCCAGCAGTCCCTGGGGACAGGGCCTGGAGCAGTACTTC.